This entry concerns a single T cell receptor beta chain. CDR1 is MDHEN, CDR2 SYDVKM, per germline. The CDR3 spans 13 residues. Trimming at V came to 3 bases and at J to 7 bases, leaving 4 bases not matched to a gene. The sample comes from a study of blood T cell repertoires in COVID-19. The repertoire was sequenced with immunoSEQ multiplex PCR; TCRdb's copy has only in-frame clones and lacks some. The sample contains tens of thousands of clones, 74% of which appear only once. The receptor was derived from an older man with COVID-19, enrolled during active disease. Material: peripheral blood. The V call is TRBV28, the J call TRBJ2-7; 9 nucleotides align to TRBD1. The CDR3 is CASSFRDREEQYF. The CDR3 bases are TGTGCCAGCAGTTTCCGGGACAGGGAAGAGCAGTACTTC.